One and the same sample provided the 17 T cell receptor beta chains below, sequenced in a study of vaccination and CD4 T cells after COVID-19. Once obtained from cultured CD4+ T cells, the DNA was sequenced using the Oncomine TCR Beta short-read assay. TCRdb used MiXCR to reprocess the PCR reads, holding one entry per CDR3 protein. The table lists about 18,000 distinct CDR3 sequences, 35% to 50% of them singletons. These receptors have no identified antigens. Treatment in this sample: approximately 11-day PBMC culture with coronavirus spike peptide pools or control peptides (ViraFEST assay). Sequences were derived from CD4+ T cells from blood, cultured in vitro, sampled after SARS-CoV-2 vaccination. Source of these receptors: a human donor who had recovered from COVID-19.

This clonotype was recorded only once. V usage is TRBV7-6 and J usage is TRBJ1-3, with 7 nucleotides matching TRBD1. The CDR3 loop spans 18 amino acids. The V gene's germline CDR1 is SGHVS and CDR2 FNYEAQ. V shed 1 base, J shed 0 bases, and the junction held 9 bases outside the gene matches. The CDR3: CASSLGVAGQYSGNTIYF. The CDR3 DNA sequence: TGTGCCAGCAGCTTAGGAGTAGCGGGACAGTACTCTGGAAACACCATATATTTT. Complete variable domain (other parts from reference TRBV7-6 and TRBJ1-3): GAGVSQSPRYKVTKRGQDVALRCDPISGHVSLYWYRQALGQGPEFLTYFNYEAQQDKSGLPNDRFSAERPEGSISTLTIQRTEQRDSAMYRCASSLGVAGQYSGNTIYFGEGSWLTVV.

This clonotype showed up just a few times. This chain joins TRBV2 and TRBJ1-6; TRBD1 matches 9 bases. V lost 5 bases to trimming and J lost 5 bases; unmatched junction nucleotides: 4. The CDR3 extends over 15 amino acids. Per the germline V gene, CDR1 is SNHLY and CDR2 is FYNNEI. The DNA of the CDR3 is TGTGCCAGCAGTAAGAGGGACAGGGATAATTCACCCCTCCACTTT. Translating it yields CASSKRDRDNSPLHF.

The rearrangement uses TRBV6-4 and TRBJ1-1, with 10 bases that match TRBD1. Germline V CDR1 and CDR2: MRHNA, SNTAGT. The CDR3 spans 14 residues. V gave up 6 bases and J gave up 1 base; unmatched junction bases: 2. CDR3 amino acids: CASSRDRGNTEAFF. CDR3 sequence (DNA): TGTGCCAGCAGCCGGGACAGGGGGAACACTGAAGCTTTCTTT.

The gene calls are TRBV7-8 and TRBJ2-7; TRBD2 is a possible D gene (6 bases). Germline V CDR1 and CDR2: SGHVS, FQNEAQ. This CDR3 contains 12 residues. Trimming pared 5 bases from V and 6 bases from J, leaving 11 bases between. In nucleotides, the CDR3 is TGTGCCAGCAGCCATGGAGGGAGCGAGCAGTACTTC. This gives the protein CASSHGGSEQYF.

In its sample, this clonotype was seen a few times. This chain uses TRBV6-1 with TRBJ1-5; D gene ambiguous. This CDR3 comprises 15 residues. Per the germline V gene, CDR1 is MNHNS and CDR2 is SASEGT. V was trimmed by 6 bases and J by 3 bases, leaving 15 bases between them. The CDR3 nucleotides are TGTGCCAGCAGACCTCGGCCGGGGAACAATCAGCCCCAGCATTTT. Protein product: CASRPRPGNNQPQHF.

V usage is TRBV19 and J usage is TRBJ1-3; 8 bases agree with TRBD1. The V segment lost 4 bases and the J segment 9 bases; nucleotides outside the gene matches: 8. The CDR3 is made up of 14 amino acids. Germline V gives CDR1 LNHDA, CDR2 SQIVND (reference sequence). The CDR3 sequence is CASSTRTGIGTIYF. The CDR3 DNA sequence: TGTGCCAGTAGTACCCGGACAGGGATTGGCACCATATATTTT.

About this clonotype: An end of the junction does not agree with germline; a read error may underlie this. V and J are TRBV20-1 and TRBJ1-2; D ambiguous. Germline-derived CDR1 and CDR2 are DFQATT and SNEGSKA (reference sequence). The CDR3 runs 13 residues. CDR3 nucleotides: TGCAGTGCTGGAGATTCTTCTTACTATGGCTACACCTTC. Amino acid sequence: CSAGDSSYYGYTF.

This chain uses TRBV7-9 with TRBJ1-2; TRBD1 agrees at 7 bases. Germline CDR1 reads SEHNR; CDR2 reads FQNEAQ (reference sequence). This CDR3 region has 15 residues. Trimming cost V 4 bases and J 4 bases; bases outside gene matches: 9. The CDR3 DNA reads as TGTGCCAGCAGCTCAGACAGGGAAACGGGCTATGGCTACACCTTC. Translation: CASSSDRETGYGYTF.

This clonotype qualifies as medium-sized (0.01 to 0.1%). V and J are TRBV20-1 and TRBJ1-5; D gene unclear. This CDR3 has 11 amino acids. V gave up 5 bases and J gave up 6 bases, with 8 bases separating them. CDR1 is DFQATT and CDR2 is SNEGSKA in the germline V gene (reference sequence). CDR3 bases: TGCAGTGCTCTCTGGGGTCAGCCCCAGCATTTT. Its translation is CSALWGQPQHF.

This chain uses TRBV6-2 or TRBV6-3 with TRBJ1-6; D gene unclear. Germline CDR1 reads MNHEY; CDR2 reads SVGEGT. This CDR3 spans 11 amino acids. V shed 6 bases and J shed 14 bases, with 11 bases lying between them. The CDR3 DNA follows: TGTGCCAGCAGCCCCAGAAAGGCCCTCCACTTT. Translated: CASSPRKALHF.

This chain connects TRBV5-1 to TRBJ1-1, with a tentative D call TRBD1 (6 bases). The CDR3 totals 14 residues. V gave up 0 bases and J gave up 2 bases, with 8 bases separating them. Germline loops: CDR1 SGHRS, CDR2 YFSETQ. The chain's CDR3 is CASSLGGANTEAFF. CDR3 DNA: TGCGCCAGCAGCTTGGGGGGGGCCAACACTGAAGCTTTCTTT.

This clonotype was seen more than once but under ten times. The chain couples TRBV20-1 to TRBJ1-1; D is undetermined. Germline CDR1 is DFQATT and CDR2 is SNEGSKA (reference sequence). Between the trimmed V and J ends, which lost 0 bases and 10 bases, there was a span of 18 bases. The CDR3 consists of 14 residues. The CDR3 region has the DNA TGCAGTGCTAGAGATTTGTCCACCACCCCGTCAGCTTTCTTT. Translating gives CSARDLSTTPSAFF.

The rearrangement uses TRBV27 and TRBJ1-1; tentative D call: TRBD1 (5 bases). Germline assignment: CDR1 MNHEY and CDR2 SMNVEV (reference sequence). CDR3 size: 13 residues. Trimming cost V 5 bases and J 5 bases, with 12 bases left between them. The CDR3 DNA sequence: TGTGCCAGCAGTGGGACCGGGAGGACTGAAGCTTTCTTT. Protein: CASSGTGRTEAFF.

The chain uses TRBV6-1 and TRBJ1-2, with D hard to call. The V end was cut by 3 bases, the J end by 8 bases, with 7 bases between. This CDR3 has 11 residues. Germline V gene lookup returns CDR1 MNHNS and CDR2 SASEGT. In DNA, the CDR3 is TGTGCCAGCAGTGAGCTAGCCGGCTACACCTTC. Its translation: CASSELAGYTF.

This chain joins TRBV18 and TRBJ2-2, with a tentative D call TRBD2 (5 bases). This CDR3 has 14 amino acids. Germline-derived CDR1 and CDR2 are KGHSH and LQKENI. V shed 3 bases and J shed 5 bases, with 10 bases lying between them. Here the CDR3 DNA reads TGTGCCAGCTCACCGAATCCGGGGACCGGGGAGCTGTTTTTT. Its protein product is CASSPNPGTGELFF.

This chain links TRBV7-9 with TRBJ2-7; D remains unclear. The CDR3 has 12 residues. Germline V gives CDR1 SEHNR, CDR2 FQNEAQ (reference sequence). The V gene lost 3 bases and the J gene lost 8 bases, with 11 bases spanning the gap. The CDR3 region has the DNA TGTGCCAGCAGCTTGGACCGGCGAAAGCAGTACTTC. As protein: CASSLDRRKQYF.

The V call is TRBV12-3 or TRBV12-4, the J call TRBJ1-2; no definite D call. CDR3 size: 15 residues. Trimming pared 6 bases from V and 8 bases from J, leaving 22 bases between. The CDR3 DNA sequence: TGTGCCAGCAGCCCTTCGAACGACTGGAGGACGGGCTACACCTTC. It yields the protein CASSPSNDWRTGYTF.